These T cell receptor beta chains were read from a single sample in a study of blood T cell repertoires in COVID-19. Clones were read by immunoSEQ multiplex PCR, and TCRdb kept only the in-frame ones, dropping some. The sample has about 170,000 clones, around 83% seen once. The sequencing input was PBMCs or T cells enriched from blood (not recorded which). The receptors originated from a woman aged 45-60 years in a cohort exposed to, infected with or recovered from COVID-19 (not recorded which). The CDR3 runs from the conserved cysteine through the conserved F or W. The D gene is left open where the match is weak. Clone size appears in some rows only: once, few, many, or a class for an expanded clone.

cdr3_nt | cdr3_aa | clone_size | v_call | d_call | j_call
TGTGCCAGCAGTTCTAAAACAGGGTATGCATGGTCCTACGAGCAGTACTTC | CASSSKTGYAWSYEQYF | - | TRBV28 | - | TRBJ2-7
TGTGCCAGCAGTCGACAGAGGCGTCCCCTCCACTTT | CASSRQRRPLHF | once | TRBV28 | - | TRBJ1-6
TGTGCCTGGATGTTGATTTCCGGGATCACTGAAGCTTTCTTT | CAWMLISGITEAFF | once | TRBV30 | - | TRBJ1-1
TGTGCCAGCAGTGAATTTAGCGGGGAAACTTACAATGAGCAGTTCTTC | CASSEFSGETYNEQFF | - | TRBV25-1 | TRBD2 | TRBJ2-1
TGTGCCAGCAGCGAGAACAGGGGGCGCGGACCCACCCCTGAAGCTTTCTTT | CASSENRGRGPTPEAFF | - | TRBV9 | TRBD1 | TRBJ1-1
TGTGCCAGCAGCCCCGGCCTAAGGGGCTATAGCTCCTACGAGCAGTACTTC | CASSPGLRGYSSYEQYF | - | TRBV5-6 | - | TRBJ2-7
TGTGCCAGTACGCCAGGGACTCGCTCCTACGAGCAGTACTTC | CASTPGTRSYEQYF | - | TRBV3-1/TRBV3-2 | - | TRBJ2-7
TGTGCCAGCAGCGCACAGGGGTACGAGCAGTACTTC | CASSAQGYEQYF | few | TRBV5-6 | TRBD1 | TRBJ2-7
TGTGCCAGCAGCCAATTTGAAGAGACAGTGTCTAACACTGAAGCTTTCTTT | CASSQFEETVSNTEAFF | - | TRBV4-2 | - | TRBJ1-1
TGTGCCAGCAGCCGGGTGCTGGGACTACAAGAGACCCAGTACTTC | CASSRVLGLQETQYF | - | TRBV28 | TRBD2 | TRBJ2-5
TGTGCCAGCAGTCCTCAGGCGAGGGAGCTGTTTTTT | CASSPQARELFF | - | TRBV2 | - | TRBJ2-2
TGTGCCAGCACCCCCGGGACAGAACCCTACGAGCAGTACTTC | CASTPGTEPYEQYF | - | TRBV9 | TRBD1 | TRBJ2-7
TGTGCCAGCAGTTCCGTAGGGGTTCGGAATCAGCCCCAGCATTTT | CASSSVGVRNQPQHF | - | TRBV21-1 | - | TRBJ1-5
TGTGCCAGCAGCCTCCAGGGGTTTACAGATACGCAGTATTTT | CASSLQGFTDTQYF | many | TRBV11-2 | - | TRBJ2-3
TGTGCCAGCGCCTTACTGGGCGGGACGACAGATACGCAGTATTTT | CASALLGGTTDTQYF | once | TRBV7-9 | - | TRBJ2-3
TGTGCCAGCAGCCCCCGTGGTCAGGCCATTGAAGCTTTCTTT | CASSPRGQAIEAFF | few | TRBV3-1/TRBV3-2 | - | TRBJ1-1
TGTGCCAGCAGGGCCGGATGGGGGGGCCGGGAGGAAAAACTGTTTTTT | CASRAGWGGREEKLFF | - | TRBV27 | - | TRBJ1-4
TGTGCCAGCAGTCCACGACAGGGGGCGGGCGGGGAGCTGTTTTTT | CASSPRQGAGGELFF | - | TRBV27 | TRBD1 | TRBJ2-2
TGTGCCAGCAGCTTGGCTGGGACAGGGTATGGCTACACCTTC | CASSLAGTGYGYTF | - | TRBV5-4 | TRBD1 | TRBJ1-2
TGTGCCAGCAGCCAAGATAACCAGGTTCTATACGAGCAGTACTTC | CASSQDNQVLYEQYF | - | TRBV3-1/TRBV3-2 | - | TRBJ2-7
TGCAACCAATCACGGGGACAGAGCAATCAGCCCCAGCATTTT | CNQSRGQSNQPQHF | few | TRBV29-1 | TRBD1 | TRBJ1-5
TGTGCCAGCAGCCCTTTAGGACAGGGGCTTGAGCAGTTCTTC | CASSPLGQGLEQFF | - | TRBV7-3 | TRBD1 | TRBJ2-1
TGTGCCAGCCGCTCCCTCAGCGGCCAAGAGACCCAGTACTTC | CASRSLSGQETQYF | - | TRBV6-5 | - | TRBJ2-5
TGTGCCAGTAGTATAAGTGAACAGAAATATAGCAATCAGCCCCAGCATTTT | CASSISEQKYSNQPQHF | - | TRBV19 | - | TRBJ1-5
TGTGCCAGCAGCCAAGGGGCAGGGGTATCCTACGAGCAGTACTTC | CASSQGAGVSYEQYF | few | TRBV4-2 | - | TRBJ2-7
TGTGCCAGCTCACCACCGGCAGGGGCCCCCTCCGAGCAGTACTTC | CASSPPAGAPSEQYF | - | TRBV18 | - | TRBJ2-7
TGTGCCAGCAGCCAATTCGTAGCTAGTGGCTACACCTTC | CASSQFVASGYTF | - | TRBV3-1/TRBV3-2 | - | TRBJ1-2
TGTGCCAGCAGCGTAGGGTTCAGGGCTAGCGGTAAACAAGAGACCCAGTACTTC | CASSVGFRASGKQETQYF | - | TRBV9 | TRBD2 | TRBJ2-5
TGTGCCAGCAGTTTAACTAGCGGGAGGTACGAGCAGTACTTC | CASSLTSGRYEQYF | - | TRBV28 | TRBD2 | TRBJ2-7
TGCGCCAGCAGCTTGGGTGTAGTGGACAATGAGCAGTTCTTC | CASSLGVVDNEQFF | - | TRBV5-1 | - | TRBJ2-1
TGTGCCCGAGACCGGGGGTTTAATTCACCCCTCCACTTT | CARDRGFNSPLHF | many | TRBV2 | - | TRBJ1-6
TGTGCCAGCAGCGTAGCGCAGGGGCTTGGTGGAAACACCATATATTTT | CASSVAQGLGGNTIYF | - | TRBV9 | - | TRBJ1-3
TGTGCCAGCGGCCGACAGGGCCAATCCCAGCATTTT | CASGRQGQSQHF | - | TRBV2 | TRBD1 | TRBJ1-5
TGTGCCAGCAGATCGGGACGGCAGGGGGCCGCTGGGGCCAACGTCCTGACTTTC | CASRSGRQGAAGANVLTF | - | TRBV13 | TRBD1 | TRBJ2-6
TGTGCCAGTAGTATCAGGGCGACCACCGGGGAGCTGTTTTTT | CASSIRATTGELFF | few | TRBV19 | - | TRBJ2-2
TGTGCCAGCAGCCAAGATCCCTTACGGGGGGGATCAGATACGCAGTATTTT | CASSQDPLRGGSDTQYF | - | TRBV3-1/TRBV3-2 | TRBD2 | TRBJ2-3
TGTGCCATCAGTGAGTCGAGTGGGCCTGGAAACACCATATATTTT | CAISESSGPGNTIYF | few | TRBV10-3 | - | TRBJ1-3
TGTGCCAGCAGTGAAAGGACAGGGGTAAGGAAGCCCCAGCATTTT | CASSERTGVRKPQHF | - | TRBV2 | TRBD1 | TRBJ1-5
TGTGCCAGCAGTTCCCCTCAGGGGCGAGGCACTGAAGCTTTCTTT | CASSSPQGRGTEAFF | once | TRBV28 | - | TRBJ1-1
TGTGCCACCAGCAGAGCCCCTCGAGCGGGGGCTACCGGGGTGTATTTT | CATSRAPRAGATGVYF | - | TRBV15 | TRBD2 | TRBJ2-3
TGTGCCTGGAGTGGGGGTGGGACAGGGAATGAGCAGTTCTTC | CAWSGGGTGNEQFF | - | TRBV30 | TRBD1 | TRBJ2-1
TGTGCCAGTAGTATAGGAGACGGGGTAAAGACTGAAGCTTTCTTT | CASSIGDGVKTEAFF | few | TRBV19 | - | TRBJ1-1
TGTGCCAGCAGCCCCGGACAGGGTATGGGCTATGGCTACACCTTC | CASSPGQGMGYGYTF | - | TRBV9 | TRBD1 | TRBJ1-2
TGCGCCAGCAGCCAAGTTCCGACAGGAACCTACGAGCAGTACTTC | CASSQVPTGTYEQYF | few | TRBV4-1 | - | TRBJ2-7
TGTGCCAGCAGCAGACCGACAGGGGCGGTTCAGCCCCAGCATTTT | CASSRPTGAVQPQHF | - | TRBV21-1 | - | TRBJ1-5
TGCGCCAGCAGCTTGGAAGCAGGGGGCTACGAGCAGTACTTC | CASSLEAGGYEQYF | - | TRBV5-1 | TRBD1 | TRBJ2-7
TGTGCCTGGAGTGCAGACAGATTAACCCCGAGCTCCTATAATTCACCCCTCCACTTT | CAWSADRLTPSSYNSPLHF | - | TRBV30 | - | TRBJ1-6
TGTGCCAGCAGCTTAACCCTCTCTCGGTCCTACAATGAGCAGTTCTTC | CASSLTLSRSYNEQFF | - | TRBV7-3 | - | TRBJ2-1
TGTGCCAGCAGTATTAACACTGGGCGGGGAGCTTTCTTT | CASSINTGRGAFF | few | TRBV28 | - | TRBJ1-1
TGTGCCAGCAGCACCGGGACTAGAACAGAGACCCAGTACTTC | CASSTGTRTETQYF | once | TRBV7-9 | TRBD2 | TRBJ2-5
TGTGCCAGCTCACGCCTAGACGGGTACGAGCAGTACTTC | CASSRLDGYEQYF | - | TRBV18 | - | TRBJ2-7
TGTGCCACCTCAGAGGCCACGCTGGTCGAGCAGTACTTC | CATSEATLVEQYF | - | TRBV19 | - | TRBJ2-7
TGTGCCAGCAGTGAGCGGGGCCTAGCCGGCCTCTACGAGCAGTACTTC | CASSERGLAGLYEQYF | once | TRBV2 | - | TRBJ2-7
TGTGCCAGCAGCCGACTAGCGGGGCCCAGCTCCTACAATGAGCAGTTCTTC | CASSRLAGPSSYNEQFF | - | TRBV6-6 | TRBD2 | TRBJ2-1
TGTGCCAGAGCGGTAGCGACTAGCACAGATACGCAGTATTTT | CARAVATSTDTQYF | few | TRBV2 | - | TRBJ2-3
TGTGCCACCCGGGACAGGCAAGAGACCCAGTACTTC | CATRDRQETQYF | once | TRBV19 | TRBD1 | TRBJ2-5
TGTGCCACCAGTGAATCCGCAGGCGGCTACACCTTC | CATSESAGGYTF | - | TRBV24-1 | - | TRBJ1-2